This T cell receptor beta chain emerged from a study of cytomegalovirus exposure and HLA in healthy donors. Assay: immunoSEQ multiplex PCR; the TCRdb copy retains only in-frame clones and omits some. The sample lists about 240,000 clones, about 83% seen once, with 2.5% to 3% in the top ten. Sample: PBMCs. The sequence was obtained from a man between 18 and 29 years old in good health and CMV-seronegative.

Written as DNA, the CDR3 is TGTGCCAGCGGGACATCAGGCACCTACGAGCAGTACTTC. It yields the protein CASGTSGTYEQYF. The chain recombines TRBV7-6 with TRBJ2-7, with D perhaps TRBD1 (6 bases). This CDR3 is 13 amino acids long. V was pared by 8 bases and J by 2 bases, with 13 bases between. Germline V gives CDR1 SGHVS, CDR2 FNYEAQ.